The clone carrying this T cell receptor beta chain was picked up one time. The data belong to a study of blood T cell repertoires in COVID-19. Whole-study context: Material from acute and convalescent COVID-19 was sourced from the United States, Italy and Spain. PBMCs, B-cell-depleted T cells, or T cells were the source of the cDNA or gDNA that made up the material.

The CDR3 contains 15 residues. CDR1 MNHEY and CDR2 SVGAGI come from the germline V gene. The V gene end was trimmed by 5 bases and the J gene end by 7 bases; junction bases not matched to a gene: 8. Original processing methods: Nucleated cell counts were estimated from reference gene primer amplification. Sequenced by immunoSEQ multiplex PCR; TCRdb stores in-frame clones only, minus some. That table is the source of V, J and clone size, and D and trimming were worked out from the DNA. The sample has more than 65,000 clones, roughly four fifths seen once. The origin of this receptor is a woman between 70 and 85 years old with acute or convalescent COVID-19. The sequencing sample was made of peripheral blood. The chain is built from TRBV6-5 and TRBJ2-1; TRBD2 agrees at 10 bases. The DNA for the CDR3 is TGTGCCAGCAGTCCGACTAGCGGGCGGGGGAATGAGCAGTTCTTC. It encodes CASSPTSGRGNEQFF.